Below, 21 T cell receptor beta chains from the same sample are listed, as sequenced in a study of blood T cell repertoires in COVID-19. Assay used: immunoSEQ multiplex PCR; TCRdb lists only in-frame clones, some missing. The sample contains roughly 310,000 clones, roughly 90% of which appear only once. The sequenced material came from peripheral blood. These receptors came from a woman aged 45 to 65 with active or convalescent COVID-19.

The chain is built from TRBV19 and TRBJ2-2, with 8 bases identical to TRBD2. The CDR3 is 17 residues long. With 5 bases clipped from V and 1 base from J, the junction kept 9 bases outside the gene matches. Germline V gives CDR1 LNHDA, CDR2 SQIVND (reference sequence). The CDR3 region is CASSPLGGGRNTGELFF. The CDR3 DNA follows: TGTGCCAGTAGTCCCCTGGGCGGGGGGAGGAACACCGGGGAGCTGTTTTTT.

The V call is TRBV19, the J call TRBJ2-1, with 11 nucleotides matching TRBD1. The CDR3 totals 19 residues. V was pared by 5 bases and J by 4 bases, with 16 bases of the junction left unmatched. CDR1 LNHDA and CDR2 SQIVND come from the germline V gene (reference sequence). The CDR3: CASSRAGTGGSLSYNEQFF. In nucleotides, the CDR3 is TGTGCCAGTAGTCGTGCCGGGACAGGGGGAAGTCTCTCATACAATGAGCAGTTCTTC.

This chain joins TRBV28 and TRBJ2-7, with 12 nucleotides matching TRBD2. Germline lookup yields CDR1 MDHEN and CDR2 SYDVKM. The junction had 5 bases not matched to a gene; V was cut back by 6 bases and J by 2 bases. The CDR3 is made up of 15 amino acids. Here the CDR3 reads CASRQTSGSAYEQYF. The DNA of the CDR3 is TGTGCCAGCAGGCAGACTAGCGGGAGCGCCTACGAGCAGTACTTC.

CDR3 sequence (DNA): TGCAGCGTCCGGGACAGCCACTGGGGCTACACCTTC. Protein product: CSVRDSHWGYTF. V is TRBV29-1 and J is TRBJ1-2; 7 bases line up with TRBD1. J was trimmed by 8 bases and V by 6 bases; bases with no gene match: 9. Germline lookup yields CDR1 SQVTM and CDR2 ANQGSEA. The CDR3 runs to 12 residues.

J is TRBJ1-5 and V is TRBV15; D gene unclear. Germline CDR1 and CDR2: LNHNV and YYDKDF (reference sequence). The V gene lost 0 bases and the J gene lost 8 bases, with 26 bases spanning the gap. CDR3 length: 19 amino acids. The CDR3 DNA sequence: TGTGCCACCAGCAGAGAAACGGGAGACCCGGAGGGTATTGCGAAGCCCCAGCATTTT. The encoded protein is CATSRETGDPEGIAKPQHF.

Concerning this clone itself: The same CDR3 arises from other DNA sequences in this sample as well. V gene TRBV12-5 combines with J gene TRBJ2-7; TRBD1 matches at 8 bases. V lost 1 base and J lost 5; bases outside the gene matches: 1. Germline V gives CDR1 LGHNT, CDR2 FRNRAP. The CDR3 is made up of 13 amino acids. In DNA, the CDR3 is TGTGCTAGTGGTTTGGCAGGGGGCCACGAGCAGTACTTC. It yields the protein CASGLAGGHEQYF.

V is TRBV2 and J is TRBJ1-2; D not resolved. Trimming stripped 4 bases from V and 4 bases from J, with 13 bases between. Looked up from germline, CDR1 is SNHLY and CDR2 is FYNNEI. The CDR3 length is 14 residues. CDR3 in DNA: TGTGCCAGCAGTGTTCGAGGTTTCGGCTATGGCTACACCTTC. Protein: CASSVRGFGYGYTF.

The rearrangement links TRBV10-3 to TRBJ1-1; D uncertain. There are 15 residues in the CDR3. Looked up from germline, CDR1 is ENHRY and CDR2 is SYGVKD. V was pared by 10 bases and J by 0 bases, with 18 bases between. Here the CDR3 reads CANSPGSQLNTEAFF. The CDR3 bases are TGTGCCAACTCCCCGGGGAGCCAACTGAACACTGAAGCTTTCTTT.

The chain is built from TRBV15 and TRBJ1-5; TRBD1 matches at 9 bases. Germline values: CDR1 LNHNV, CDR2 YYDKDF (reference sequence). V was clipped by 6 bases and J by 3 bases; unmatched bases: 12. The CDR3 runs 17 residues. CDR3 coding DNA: TGTGCCACCAGTACCCTATGGGACAGGGACCTCAATCAGCCCCAGCATTTT. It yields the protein CATSTLWDRDLNQPQHF.

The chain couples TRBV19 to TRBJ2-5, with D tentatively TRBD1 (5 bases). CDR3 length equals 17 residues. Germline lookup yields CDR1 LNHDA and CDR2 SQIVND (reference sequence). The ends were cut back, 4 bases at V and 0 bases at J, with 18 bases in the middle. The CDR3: CASSTLTESGYQETQYF. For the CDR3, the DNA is TGTGCCAGTAGTACACTCACAGAATCAGGGTACCAAGAGACCCAGTACTTC. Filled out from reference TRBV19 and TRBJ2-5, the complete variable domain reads DGGITQSPKYLFRKEGQNVTLSCEQNLNHDAMYWYRQDPGQGLRLIYYSQIVNDFQKGDIAEGYSVSREKKESFPLTVTSAQKNPTAFYLCASSTLTESGYQETQYFGPGTRLLVL.

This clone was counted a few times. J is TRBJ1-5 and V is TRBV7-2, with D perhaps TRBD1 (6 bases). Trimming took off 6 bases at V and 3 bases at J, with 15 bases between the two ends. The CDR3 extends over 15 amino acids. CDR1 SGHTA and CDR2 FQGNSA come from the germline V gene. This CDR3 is CASRLGGGNNQPQHF. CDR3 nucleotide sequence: TGTGCCAGCAGACTAGGGGGGGGGAACAATCAGCCCCAGCATTTT.

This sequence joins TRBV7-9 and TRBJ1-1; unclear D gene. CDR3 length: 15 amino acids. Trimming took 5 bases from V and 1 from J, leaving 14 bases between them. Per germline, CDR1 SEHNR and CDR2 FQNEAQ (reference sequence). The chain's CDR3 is CASSPGSTRNTEAFF. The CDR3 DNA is TGTGCCAGCAGCCCCGGTTCTACTAGGAACACTGAAGCTTTCTTT. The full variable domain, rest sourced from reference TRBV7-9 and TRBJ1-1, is DTGVSQNPRHKITKRGQNVTFRCDPISEHNRLYWYRQTLGQGPEFLTYFQNEAQLEKSRLLSDRFSAERPKGSFSTLEIQRTEQGDSAMYLCASSPGSTRNTEAFFGQGTRLTVV.

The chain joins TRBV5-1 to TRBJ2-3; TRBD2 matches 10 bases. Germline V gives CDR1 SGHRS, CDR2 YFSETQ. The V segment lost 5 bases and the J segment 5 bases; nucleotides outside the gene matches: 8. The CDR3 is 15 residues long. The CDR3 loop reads CASRGSGGAGDTQYF. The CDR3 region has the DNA TGCGCCAGCAGAGGAAGCGGGGGGGCCGGAGATACGCAGTATTTT.

CDR3 amino acids: CASRSNYGYTF. The CDR3 DNA is TGTGCCAGCAGGAGTAACTATGGCTACACCTTC. V is TRBV28 and J is TRBJ1-2; D gene unclear. Trimming took 6 bases from V and 1 from J, leaving 3 bases between them. Germline V gene lookup returns CDR1 MDHEN and CDR2 SYDVKM. The CDR3 is 11 amino acids.

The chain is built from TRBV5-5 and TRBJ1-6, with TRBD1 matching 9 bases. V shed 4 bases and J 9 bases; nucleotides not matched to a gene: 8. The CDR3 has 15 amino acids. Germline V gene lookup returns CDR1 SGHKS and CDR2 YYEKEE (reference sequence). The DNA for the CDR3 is TGTGCCAGCAGCCCAACCGGGACAGGGTTTTCACCCCTCCACTTT. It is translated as CASSPTGTGFSPLHF.

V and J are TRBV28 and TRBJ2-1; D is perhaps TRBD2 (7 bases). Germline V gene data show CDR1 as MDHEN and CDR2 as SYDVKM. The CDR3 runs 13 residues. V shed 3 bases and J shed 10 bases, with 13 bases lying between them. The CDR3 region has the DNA TGTGCCAGCAGTTTGGGGGGGCCACGGGAGCAGTTCTTC. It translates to CASSLGGPREQFF.

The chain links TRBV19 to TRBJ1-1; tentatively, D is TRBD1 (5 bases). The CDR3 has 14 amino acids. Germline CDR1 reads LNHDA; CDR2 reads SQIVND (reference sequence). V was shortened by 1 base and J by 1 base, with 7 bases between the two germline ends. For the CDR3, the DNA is TGTGCCAGTAGTATAGTTGGACAGAACACTGAAGCTTTCTTT. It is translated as CASSIVGQNTEAFF.

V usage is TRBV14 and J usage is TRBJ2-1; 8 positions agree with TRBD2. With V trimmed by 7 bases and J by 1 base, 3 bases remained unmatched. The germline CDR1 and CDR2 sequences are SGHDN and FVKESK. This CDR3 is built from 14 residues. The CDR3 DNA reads TGTGCCAGCAAAGCTAGCGGGTCCTACAATGAGCAGTTCTTC. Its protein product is CASKASGSYNEQFF. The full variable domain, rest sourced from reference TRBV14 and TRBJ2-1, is EAGVTQFPSHSVIEKGQTVTLRCDPISGHDNLYWYRRVMGKEIKFLLHFVKESKQDESGMPNNRFLAERTGGTYSTLKVQPAELEDSGVYFCASKASGSYNEQFFGPGTRLTVL.

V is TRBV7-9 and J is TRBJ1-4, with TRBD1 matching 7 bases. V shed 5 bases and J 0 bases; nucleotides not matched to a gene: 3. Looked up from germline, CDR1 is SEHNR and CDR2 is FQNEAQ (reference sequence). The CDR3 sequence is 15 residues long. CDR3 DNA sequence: TGTGCCAGCAGCAGAGGGACAGCAACTAATGAAAAACTGTTTTTT. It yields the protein CASSRGTATNEKLFF.

The CDR3 sequence is CASSEREGYTF. The DNA of the CDR3 is TGTGCCAGCAGTGAGAGGGAAGGCTACACCTTC. J is TRBJ1-2 and V is TRBV6-1; D is unresolved. The germline CDR1 and CDR2 sequences are MNHNS and SASEGT. The CDR3 runs 11 residues. Trimming removed 3 bases at V and 8 bases at J, with 7 bases between.

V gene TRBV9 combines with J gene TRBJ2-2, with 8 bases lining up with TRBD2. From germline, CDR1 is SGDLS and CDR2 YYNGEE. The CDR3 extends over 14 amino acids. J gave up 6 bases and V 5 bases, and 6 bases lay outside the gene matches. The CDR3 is CASREFSGAGELFF. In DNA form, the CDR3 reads TGTGCCAGCAGGGAATTTAGCGGGGCCGGGGAGCTGTTTTTT. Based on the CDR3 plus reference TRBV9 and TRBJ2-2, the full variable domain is DSGVTQTPKHLITATGQRVTLRCSPRSGDLSVYWYQQSLDQGLQFLIQYYNGEERAKGNILERFSAQQFPDLHSELNLSSLELGDSALYFCASREFSGAGELFFGEGSRLTVL.